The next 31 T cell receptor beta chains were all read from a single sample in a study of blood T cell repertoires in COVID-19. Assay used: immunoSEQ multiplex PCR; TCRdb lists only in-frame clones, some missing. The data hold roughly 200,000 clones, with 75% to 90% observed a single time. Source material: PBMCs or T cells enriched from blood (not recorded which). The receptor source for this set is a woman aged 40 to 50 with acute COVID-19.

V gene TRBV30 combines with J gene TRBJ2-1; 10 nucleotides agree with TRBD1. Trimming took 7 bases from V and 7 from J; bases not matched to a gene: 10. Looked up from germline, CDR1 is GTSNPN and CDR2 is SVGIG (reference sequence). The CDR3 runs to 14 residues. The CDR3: CAFLTGGFWNEQFF. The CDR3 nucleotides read TGTGCCTTTTTGACAGGGGGCTTTTGGAATGAGCAGTTCTTC.

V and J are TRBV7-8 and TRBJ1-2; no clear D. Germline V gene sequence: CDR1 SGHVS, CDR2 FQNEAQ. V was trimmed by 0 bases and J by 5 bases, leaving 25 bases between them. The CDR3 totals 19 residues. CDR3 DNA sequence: TGTGCCAGCAGCTTAGCGCAGGTCCAGGCGCCCCGTTTAAGATATGGCTACACCTTC. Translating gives CASSLAQVQAPRLRYGYTF.

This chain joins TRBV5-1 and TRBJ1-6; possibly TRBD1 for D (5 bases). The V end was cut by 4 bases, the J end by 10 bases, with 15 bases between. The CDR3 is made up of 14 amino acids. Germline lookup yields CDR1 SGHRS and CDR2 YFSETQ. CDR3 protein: CASSLAEGRSPLHF. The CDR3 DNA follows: TGCGCCAGCAGCCTGGCGGAGGGACGGTCACCCCTCCACTTT.

CDR3 protein: CASSPGDNEQFF. The CDR3 region has the DNA TGTGCCAGCAGCCCCGGAGACAATGAGCAGTTCTTC. The V call is TRBV11-3, the J call TRBJ2-1; the D is unclear. From germline, CDR1 is SGHNT and CDR2 YENEEA. The CDR3 is 12 residues long. Trimming pared 5 bases from V and 5 bases from J, leaving 7 bases between.

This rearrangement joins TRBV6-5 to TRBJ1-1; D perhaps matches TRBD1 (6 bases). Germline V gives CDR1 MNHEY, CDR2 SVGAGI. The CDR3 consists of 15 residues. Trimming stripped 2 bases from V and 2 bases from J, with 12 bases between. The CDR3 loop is CASSYGTRANTEAFF. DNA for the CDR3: TGTGCCAGCAGTTACGGGACACGGGCCAACACTGAAGCTTTCTTT.

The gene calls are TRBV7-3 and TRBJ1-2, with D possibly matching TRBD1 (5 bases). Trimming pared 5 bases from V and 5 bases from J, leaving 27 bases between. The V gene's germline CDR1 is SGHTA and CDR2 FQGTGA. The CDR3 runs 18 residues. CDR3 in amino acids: CASSLLPSGATGIYGYTF. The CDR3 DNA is TGTGCCAGCAGCCTCCTCCCCAGCGGGGCAACGGGAATTTATGGCTACACCTTC.

The CDR3 here is CASSNRDRGSYTF. The CDR3 region has the DNA TGTGCCAGCAGCAACCGGGACAGGGGCAGCTACACCTTC. The genes are TRBV5-8 and TRBJ1-2; 10 bases are a match to TRBD1. The CDR3 loop spans 13 amino acids. CDR1 is SGHTS, CDR2 YDEGEE, per germline. With V trimmed by 4 bases and J by 9 bases, 6 bases remained unmatched.

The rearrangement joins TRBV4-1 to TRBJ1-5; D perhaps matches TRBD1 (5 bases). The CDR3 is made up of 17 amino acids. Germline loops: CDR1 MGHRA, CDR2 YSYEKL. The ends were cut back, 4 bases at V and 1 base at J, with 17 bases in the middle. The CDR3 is CASSRGIGARSNQPQHF. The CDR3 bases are TGCGCCAGCAGCCGGGGCATAGGGGCGCGGAGCAATCAGCCCCAGCATTTT.

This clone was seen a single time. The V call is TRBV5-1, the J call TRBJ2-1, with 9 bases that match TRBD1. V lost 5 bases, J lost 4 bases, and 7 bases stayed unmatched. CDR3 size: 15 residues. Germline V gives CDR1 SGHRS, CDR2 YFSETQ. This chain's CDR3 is CASRGQGGLYNEQFF. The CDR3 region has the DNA TGCGCCAGCAGGGGACAGGGAGGGCTTTACAATGAGCAGTTCTTC. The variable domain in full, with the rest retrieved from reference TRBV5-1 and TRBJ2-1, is KAGVTQTPRYLIKTRGQQVTLSCSPISGHRSVSWYQQTPGQGLQFLFEYFSETQRNKGNFPGRFSGRQFSNSRSEMNVSTLELGDSALYLCASRGQGGLYNEQFFGPGTRLTVL.

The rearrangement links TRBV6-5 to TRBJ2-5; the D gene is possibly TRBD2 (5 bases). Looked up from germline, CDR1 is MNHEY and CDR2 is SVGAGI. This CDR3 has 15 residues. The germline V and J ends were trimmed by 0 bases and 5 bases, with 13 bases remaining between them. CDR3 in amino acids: CASSYSEASGETQYF. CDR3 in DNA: TGTGCCAGCAGTTACTCGGAAGCGTCGGGGGAGACCCAGTACTTC.

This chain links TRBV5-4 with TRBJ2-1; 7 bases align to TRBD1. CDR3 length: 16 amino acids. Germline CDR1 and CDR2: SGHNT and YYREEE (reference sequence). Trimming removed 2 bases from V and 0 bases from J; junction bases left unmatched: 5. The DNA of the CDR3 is TGTGCCAGCAGCTTCCTGACAGGGAGCTCCTACAATGAGCAGTTCTTC. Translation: CASSFLTGSSYNEQFF.

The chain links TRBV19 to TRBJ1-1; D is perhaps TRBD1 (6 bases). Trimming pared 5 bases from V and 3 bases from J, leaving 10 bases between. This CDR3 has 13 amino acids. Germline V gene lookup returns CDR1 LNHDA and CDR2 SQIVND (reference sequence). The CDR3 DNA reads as TGTGCCAGTAGTCCACAGGGCCACACTGAAGCTTTCTTT. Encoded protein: CASSPQGHTEAFF.

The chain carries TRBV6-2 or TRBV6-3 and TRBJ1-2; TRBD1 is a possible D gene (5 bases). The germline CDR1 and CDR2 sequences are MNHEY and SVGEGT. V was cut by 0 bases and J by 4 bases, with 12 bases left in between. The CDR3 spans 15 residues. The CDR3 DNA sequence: TGTGCCAGCAGTTACTCGACAGAATCCCCCTATGGCTACACCTTC. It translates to CASSYSTESPYGYTF.

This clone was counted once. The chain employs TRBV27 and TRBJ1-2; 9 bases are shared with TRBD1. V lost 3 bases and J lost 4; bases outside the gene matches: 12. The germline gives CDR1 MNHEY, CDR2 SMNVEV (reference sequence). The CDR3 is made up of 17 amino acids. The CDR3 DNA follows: TGTGCCAGCAGTTTTAGTGTGGGACAGGGCTTCGGCTATGGCTACACCTTC. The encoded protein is CASSFSVGQGFGYGYTF.

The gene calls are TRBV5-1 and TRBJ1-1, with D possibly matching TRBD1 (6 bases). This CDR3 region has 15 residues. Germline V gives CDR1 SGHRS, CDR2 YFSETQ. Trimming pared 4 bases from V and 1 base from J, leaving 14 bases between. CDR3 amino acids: CASSLGAQGNTEAFF. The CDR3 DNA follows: TGCGCCAGCAGCCTGGGGGCCCAGGGGAACACTGAAGCTTTCTTT.

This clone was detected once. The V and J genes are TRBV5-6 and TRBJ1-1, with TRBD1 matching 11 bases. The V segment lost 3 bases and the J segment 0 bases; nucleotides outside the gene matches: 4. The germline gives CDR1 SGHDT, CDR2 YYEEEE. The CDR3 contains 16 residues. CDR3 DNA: TGTGCCAGCAGCTGGGGACAGGGGGTGGTGAACACTGAAGCTTTCTTT. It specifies CASSWGQGVVNTEAFF.

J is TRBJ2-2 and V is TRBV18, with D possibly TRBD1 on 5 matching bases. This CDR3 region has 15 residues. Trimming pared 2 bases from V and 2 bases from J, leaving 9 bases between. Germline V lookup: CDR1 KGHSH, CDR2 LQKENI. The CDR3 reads CASSPTGDNTGELFF. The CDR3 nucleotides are TGTGCCAGCTCACCAACAGGAGACAACACCGGGGAGCTGTTTTTT. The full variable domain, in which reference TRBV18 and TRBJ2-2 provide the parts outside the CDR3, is NAGVMQNPRHLVRRRGQEARLRCSPMKGHSHVYWYRQLPEEGLKFMVYLQKENIIDESGMPKERFSAEFPKEGPSILRIQQVVRGDSAAYFCASSPTGDNTGELFFGEGSRLTVL.

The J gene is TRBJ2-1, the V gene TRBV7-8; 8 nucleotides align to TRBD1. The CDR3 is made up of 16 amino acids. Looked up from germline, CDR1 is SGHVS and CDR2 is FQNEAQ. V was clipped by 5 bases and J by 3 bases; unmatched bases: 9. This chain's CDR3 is CASSTTGVRGYNEQFF. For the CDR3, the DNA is TGTGCCAGCAGCACGACAGGGGTTAGGGGCTACAATGAGCAGTTCTTC.

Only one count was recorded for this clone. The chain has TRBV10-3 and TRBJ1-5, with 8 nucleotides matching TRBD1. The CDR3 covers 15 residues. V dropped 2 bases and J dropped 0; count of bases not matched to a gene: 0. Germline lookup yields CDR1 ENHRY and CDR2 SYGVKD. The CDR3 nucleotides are TGTGCCATCAGTGAGACAGGGGGTAGCAATCAGCCCCAGCATTTT. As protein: CAISETGGSNQPQHF.

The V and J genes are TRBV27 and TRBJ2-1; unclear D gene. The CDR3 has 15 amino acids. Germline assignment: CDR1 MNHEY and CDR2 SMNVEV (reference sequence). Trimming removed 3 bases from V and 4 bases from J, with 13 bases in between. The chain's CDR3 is CASSFLTLRYNEQFF. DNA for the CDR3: TGTGCCAGCAGTTTCCTAACTCTACGTTACAATGAGCAGTTCTTC.

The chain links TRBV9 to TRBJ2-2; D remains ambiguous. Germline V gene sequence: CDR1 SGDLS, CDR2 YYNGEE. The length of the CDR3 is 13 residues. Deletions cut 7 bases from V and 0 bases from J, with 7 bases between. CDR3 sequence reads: CASSVPNTGELFF. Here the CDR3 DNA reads TGTGCCAGCTCGGTCCCGAACACCGGGGAGCTGTTTTTT.

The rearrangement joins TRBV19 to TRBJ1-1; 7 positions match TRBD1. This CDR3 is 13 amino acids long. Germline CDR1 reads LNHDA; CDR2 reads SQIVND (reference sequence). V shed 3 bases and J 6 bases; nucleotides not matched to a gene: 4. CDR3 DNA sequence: TGTGCCAGTAGTATCACAGGGGTCCCTGAAGCTTTCTTT. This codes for CASSITGVPEAFF.

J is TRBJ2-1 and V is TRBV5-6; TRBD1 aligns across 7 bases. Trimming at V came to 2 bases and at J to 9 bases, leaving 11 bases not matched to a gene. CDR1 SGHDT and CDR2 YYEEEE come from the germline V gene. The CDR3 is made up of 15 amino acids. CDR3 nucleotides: TGTGCCAGCAGCTTCGGGACAGACACTTATAGTGAGCAGTTCTTC. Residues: CASSFGTDTYSEQFF.

The DNA of the CDR3 is TGTGCCAGCAGCCAGGGACAGGCGGCCAAGAAGACCCAGTACTTC. Translated: CASSQGQAAKKTQYF. The chain combines TRBV3-1 (or the pseudogene TRBV3-2) with TRBJ2-5; TRBD1 agrees at 8 bases. The CDR3 is 15 residues long. CDR1 and CDR2 (germline): LGHDT, YNNKEL (reference sequence). V gave up 3 bases and J gave up 6 bases; unmatched junction bases: 9.

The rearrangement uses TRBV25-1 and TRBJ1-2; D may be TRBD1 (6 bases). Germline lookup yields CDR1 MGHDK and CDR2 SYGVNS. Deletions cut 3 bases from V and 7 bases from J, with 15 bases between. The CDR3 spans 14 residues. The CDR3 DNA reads TGTGCCAGCAGTGACCGTGGGGGGGCCTCTGGCTACACCTTC. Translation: CASSDRGGASGYTF.

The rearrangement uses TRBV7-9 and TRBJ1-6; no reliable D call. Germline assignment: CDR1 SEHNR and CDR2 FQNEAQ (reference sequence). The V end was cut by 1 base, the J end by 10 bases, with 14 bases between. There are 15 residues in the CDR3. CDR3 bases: TGTGCCAGCAGCTTAGTGGCGGGGAGCAAGTCACCCCTCCACTTT. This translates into CASSLVAGSKSPLHF.

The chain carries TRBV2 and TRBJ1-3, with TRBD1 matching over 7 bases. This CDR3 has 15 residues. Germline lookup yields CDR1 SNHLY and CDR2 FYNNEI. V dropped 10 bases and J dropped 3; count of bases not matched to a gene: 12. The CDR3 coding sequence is TGTGCCAAAAACAGACAGGGAAACTTTGGAAACACCATATATTTT. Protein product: CAKNRQGNFGNTIYF.

For the CDR3, the DNA is TGTGCTAGTGGTTTAGGGGACAGGGGGTTGGGTCAGCCCCAGCATTTT. Translating gives CASGLGDRGLGQPQHF. The V and J genes are TRBV12-5 and TRBJ1-5; 11 nucleotides agree with TRBD1. Looked up from germline, CDR1 is LGHNT and CDR2 is FRNRAP. The CDR3 contains 16 residues. V lost 3 bases and J lost 6; bases outside the gene matches: 7.

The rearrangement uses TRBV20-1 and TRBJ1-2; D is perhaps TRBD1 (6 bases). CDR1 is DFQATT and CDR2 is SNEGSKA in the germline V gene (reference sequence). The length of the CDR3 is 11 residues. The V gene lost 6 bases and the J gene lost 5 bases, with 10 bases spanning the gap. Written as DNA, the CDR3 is TGCAGTGCCGGGACACAATATGGCTACACCTTC. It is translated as CSAGTQYGYTF.

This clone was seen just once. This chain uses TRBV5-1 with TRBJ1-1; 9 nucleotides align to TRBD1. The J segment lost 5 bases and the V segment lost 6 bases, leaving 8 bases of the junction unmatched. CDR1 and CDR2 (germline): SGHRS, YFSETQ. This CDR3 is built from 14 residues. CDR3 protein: CASTAATGGTEAFF. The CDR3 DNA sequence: TGCGCCAGCACCGCTGCGACAGGGGGAACTGAAGCTTTCTTT.

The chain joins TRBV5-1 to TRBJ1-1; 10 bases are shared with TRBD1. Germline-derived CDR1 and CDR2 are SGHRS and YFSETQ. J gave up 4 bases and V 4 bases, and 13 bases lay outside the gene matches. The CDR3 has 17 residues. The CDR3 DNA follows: TGCGCCAGCAGCCGGAAGACAGGGGGCGCAGAGGGCACTGAAGCTTTCTTT. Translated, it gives CASSRKTGGAEGTEAFF.